This TCR beta chain was observed in a study of cytomegalovirus exposure and HLA in healthy donors. Germline CDR1 reads SGHVS; CDR2 reads FNYEAQ. With 5 bases clipped from V and 5 bases from J, the junction kept 9 bases outside the gene matches. The CDR3 consists of 16 residues. The PCR employed 60 Vbeta primers together with 13 Jbeta primers. Here immunoSEQ multiplex PCR was the method, and the copy in TCRdb shows in-frame clones only, minus some. The table shows over 150,000 clones, with about four fifths occurring only once. What was sequenced was PBMCs. V gene TRBV7-6 combines with J gene TRBJ2-1, with TRBD2 matching 10 bases. The sequence came from a man aged 18 to 35 in good health and CMV-seronegative. For the CDR3, the DNA is TGTGCCAGCAGCACCCGGGGACTAGCGTTAAACAATGAGCAGTTCTTC. It yields the protein CASSTRGLALNNEQFF.